What follows are 15 T cell receptor beta chains derived from one specimen sequenced in a study of blood T cell repertoires in COVID-19. Assay: immunoSEQ multiplex PCR; the TCRdb copy retains only in-frame clones and omits some. The sample lists about 280,000 clones, 88% seen once, with around 2% in the top ten. The sample comprised PBMCs or T cells enriched from blood (not recorded which). These receptors were obtained from a woman in her fifties or sixties in a cohort exposed to, infected with or recovered from COVID-19 (not recorded which).

This clone has a single count. CDR3 sequence (DNA): TGTGCCAGCAGCCAAGGGGGGCAGGCGACTTATAATTCACCCCTCCACTTT. Protein sequence: CASSQGGQATYNSPLHF. This rearrangement joins TRBV4-2 to TRBJ1-6, with D possibly TRBD1 on 6 matching bases. Germline CDR1 and CDR2: LGHNA and YNFKEQ. The CDR3 runs to 17 residues. V lost 1 base, J lost 4 bases, and 14 bases lay in between.

The chain joins TRBV7-9 to TRBJ1-2; TRBD1 matches at 7 bases. V was pared by 5 bases and J by 4 bases, with 13 bases of the junction left unmatched. This CDR3 is 16 amino acids long. In germline, CDR1 is SEHNR, CDR2 FQNEAQ (reference sequence). The CDR3 DNA reads TGTGCCAGCAGCCCGACAGGGCTTCATGGGGCCTATGGCTACACCTTC. It is translated as CASSPTGLHGAYGYTF.

The rearrangement uses TRBV5-6 and TRBJ1-1; 7 bases fit TRBD1. The trim removed 4 bases at V and 0 bases at J, leaving 9 bases unmatched. Per germline, CDR1 SGHDT and CDR2 YYEEEE. The CDR3 spans 16 residues. The CDR3 sequence is CASSPTGKSMNTEAFF. CDR3 bases: TGTGCCAGCAGCCCGACAGGGAAGTCCATGAACACTGAAGCTTTCTTT. The full variable domain, rest sourced from reference TRBV5-6 and TRBJ1-1, is DAGVTQSPTHLIKTRGQQVTLRCSPKSGHDTVSWYQQALGQGPQFIFQYYEEEERQRGNFPDRFSGHQFPNYSSELNVNALLLGDSALYLCASSPTGKSMNTEAFFGQGTRLTVV.

This chain connects TRBV28 to TRBJ1-6; 7 bases are shared with TRBD1. CDR3 size: 15 residues. V shed 3 bases, J shed 7 bases, and the junction held 6 bases outside the gene matches. CDR1 and CDR2 (germline): MDHEN, SYDVKM. CDR3: CASSFGRGSNSPLHF. Here the CDR3 DNA reads TGTGCCAGCAGTTTCGGCAGGGGGAGCAATTCACCCCTCCACTTT.

The rearrangement links TRBV5-6 to TRBJ2-6; 9 positions match TRBD1. The CDR3 totals 19 residues. The V gene end was trimmed by 3 bases and the J gene end by 3 bases; junction bases not matched to a gene: 13. The germline V gene encodes CDR1 SGHDT and CDR2 YYEEEE. This CDR3 reads CASSSTGNRDRDGANVLTF. As DNA, the CDR3 is TGTGCCAGCAGCTCAACGGGAAACCGGGACAGGGATGGGGCCAACGTCCTGACTTTC. Together with reference TRBV5-6 and TRBJ2-6, the CDR3 gives the full variable domain: DAGVTQSPTHLIKTRGQQVTLRCSPKSGHDTVSWYQQALGQGPQFIFQYYEEEERQRGNFPDRFSGHQFPNYSSELNVNALLLGDSALYLCASSSTGNRDRDGANVLTFGAGSRLTVL.

The chain uses TRBV18 and TRBJ1-6; 9 bases agree with TRBD1. This CDR3 is 16 amino acids long. The germline V gene has CDR1 KGHSH and CDR2 LQKENI. V lost 0 bases to trimming and J lost 10 bases; unmatched junction nucleotides: 7. The CDR3 protein is CASSPPSGQGGSPLHF. CDR3 DNA: TGTGCCAGCTCACCACCGTCGGGACAGGGAGGCTCACCCCTCCACTTT.

The chain is built from TRBV19 and TRBJ2-7; 13 nucleotides align to TRBD2. Trimming took 5 bases from V and 6 from J; bases not matched to a gene: 7. Per germline, CDR1 LNHDA and CDR2 SQIVND (reference sequence). This CDR3 is built from 15 residues. The CDR3, as DNA: TGTGCCAGTAGTTCTCGACTAGCGGGAGGTCCCGAGCAGTACTTC. Translated, it gives CASSSRLAGGPEQYF.

This sequence joins TRBV5-5 and TRBJ1-1, with 9 bases aligning to TRBD1. Germline V CDR1 and CDR2: SGHKS, YYEKEE (reference sequence). This CDR3 has 14 residues. V shed 5 bases, J shed 5 bases, and the junction held 7 bases outside the gene matches. DNA of the CDR3: TGTGCCAGCAGGACTACAGGGGGCAATACTGAAGCTTTCTTT. This encodes CASRTTGGNTEAFF.

The chain recombines TRBV11-2 with TRBJ2-1, with D possibly matching TRBD2 (6 bases). Trimming took off 1 base at V and 6 bases at J, with 13 bases between the two ends. There are 15 residues in the CDR3. Germline V gives CDR1 SGHAT, CDR2 FQNNGV. CDR3 in amino acids: CASSLATSLGNEQFF. The CDR3 DNA is TGTGCCAGCAGCTTAGCAACTAGCTTGGGCAATGAGCAGTTCTTC.

The chain links TRBV5-6 to TRBJ1-5; no clear D. The V end lost 1 base, the J end lost 2 bases, and 7 bases lay between the germline ends. CDR1 SGHDT and CDR2 YYEEEE come from the germline V gene. CDR3 length: 14 residues. Here the CDR3 DNA reads TGTGCCAGCAGCTTGAACAGTGGCAATCAGCCCCAGCATTTT. Translated, it gives CASSLNSGNQPQHF.

V and J are TRBV5-1 and TRBJ2-1; 7 bases match TRBD1. Germline lookup yields CDR1 SGHRS and CDR2 YFSETQ. Unmatched junction bases numbered 14, after V lost 4 bases and J lost 7 bases. This CDR3 is 16 amino acids long. The CDR3 DNA follows: TGCGCCAGCAGCGCCGCAGGGGGAGAGCCGTCTAATGAGCAGTTCTTC. This codes for CASSAAGGEPSNEQFF. The whole variable domain, filled in from reference TRBV5-1 and TRBJ2-1, reads KAGVTQTPRYLIKTRGQQVTLSCSPISGHRSVSWYQQTPGQGLQFLFEYFSETQRNKGNFPGRFSGRQFSNSRSEMNVSTLELGDSALYLCASSAAGGEPSNEQFFGPGTRLTVL.

V is TRBV7-9 and J is TRBJ2-3; TRBD1 matches at 8 bases. The CDR3 runs 14 residues. Per germline, CDR1 SEHNR and CDR2 FQNEAQ (reference sequence). Germline trimming cut 5 bases from V and 6 bases from J; bases unmatched to any gene: 7. The CDR3 protein is CASSGQGGGDTQYF. The CDR3 DNA is TGTGCCAGCAGCGGACAGGGTGGTGGCGATACGCAGTATTTT.

The V call is TRBV11-3, the J call TRBJ2-5; the D is unclear. This CDR3 is 13 amino acids long. The V and J ends lost 0 bases and 3 bases respectively, with 5 bases between them. CDR1 is SGHNT and CDR2 is YENEEA in the germline V gene. The CDR3 nucleotides are TGTGCCAGCAGCTTAGATCTAGAAGAGACCCAGTACTTC. Translated: CASSLDLEETQYF.

Only one count was recorded for this clone. The chain employs TRBV5-1 and TRBJ1-1, with TRBD1 identical over 11 bases. The CDR3 spans 15 residues. Germline values: CDR1 SGHRS, CDR2 YFSETQ. V dropped 4 bases and J dropped 9; count of bases not matched to a gene: 11. The CDR3 reads CASSPSPGQGVQAFF. For the CDR3, the DNA is TGCGCCAGCAGCCCGAGTCCGGGACAGGGGGTCCAAGCTTTCTTT.

The rearrangement uses TRBV19 and TRBJ1-2; 7 nucleotides line up with TRBD1. Germline assignment: CDR1 LNHDA and CDR2 SQIVND (reference sequence). Unmatched junction bases numbered 8, after V lost 3 bases and J lost 4 bases. The CDR3 sequence is 15 residues long. The CDR3 protein is CASSMAGGSSYGYTF. CDR3 in DNA: TGTGCCAGTAGTATGGCAGGGGGGTCAAGCTATGGCTACACCTTC.